This T cell receptor (beta chain) originates from a study of T cells in Graves' hyperthyroidism and ophthalmopathy. It was RNA transcripts that yielded the amplified TCR beta CDR3 regions. Primed by the HTBI set, a first-round RT-PCR was run on the TCR CDR3. TCRdb used MiXCR to reprocess the multiplex PCR reads, holding one entry per CDR3 protein. This table has about 290,000 distinct CDR3 sequences, 16% appearing once. Notes on the study in general: Within blood appeared most thyroid clonotypes that had expanded above 0.001.

This clonotype was observed many times. What it recognizes is unknown. In patients aged 18 to 65, hyperthyroidism was newly diagnosed, with duration under 2 months. The source material was blood. The receptor's source is a man aged 25 to 40 with Graves' hyperthyroidism.

The CDR3 DNA reads TGTGCCAGCACCCCTGAGGCCCCCTTACAAGAGACCCAGTACTTC. It translates to CASTPEAPLQETQYF. This rearrangement joins TRBV7-8 to TRBJ2-5; no firm D call. This CDR3 contains 15 residues. Trimming took off 7 bases at V and 2 bases at J, with 17 bases between the two ends. Germline V gene lookup returns CDR1 SGHVS and CDR2 FQNEAQ.